The T cell receptor (beta chain) under discussion was sequenced for a study of neoadjuvant anti-PD-1 for oral cavity cancer (dated by TCRdb to about 2021). With respect to the entire study: Before curative-intent surgical resection, most patients were given three to four biweekly doses of nivolumab at 3 mg/kg. A 33% response rate was observed in the parent correlative cohort, in which more than nine patients were included. Under RECIST 1.1, patients with complete response, partial response or stable disease were classed as responders, and patients with progression were classed as non-responders. A fourth nivolumab dose was given around day 43 to patients without progression, and definitive surgical resection was performed in those patients on days 50-56. What the study reported, not specific to this receptor: A higher pretreatment blood Treg/Th17 ratio correlated with both higher pretreatment blood TCRbeta clonality and lower post-treatment tumor TCRbeta clonality. Greater tumor shrinkage was correlated with larger post-treatment sizes of preexisting intratumoral clones, suggesting that expansion of preexisting clones contributed to response. Only a few patients per response group were included in the TCR analyses, and larger cohorts for validation were called for by the authors.

A note on this clone: This clone's antigen is unknown. No base-level quality is on record; no much larger clone is a single base apart.

CDR1 is given as SGHVS and CDR2 as FQNEAQ, both from the germline V gene. Germline trimming amounts to 5 bases on V and 4 bases on J, with 12 as the count of junction bases outside the gene matches. From cysteine to phenylalanine, the CDR3 is 16 amino acids long. Just CDR3 DNA is preserved here, 48 bases in frame from base 1. Tumor libraries used mostly roughly 4.6 ug of input genomic DNA for survey sequencing, with two replicates per sample. Following the manufacturer's instructions, the team built TCRbeta libraries using the immunoSEQ hsTCRbeta kit. The completed libraries were mixed into a single pool at 3 nM, then sequenced with an Illumina NovaSeq 6000 S4 flow cell. On the study's bioinformatics: The immunoSEQ Analyzer handled quality control and preprocessing of the raw data. The analysis was restricted to productive rearrangements, with each unique CDR3 amino acid sequence defining a clonotype. Repertoire clonality was estimated as the Gini-Simpson index, which was computed with the R package tcR. Student's t test was used to compare Gini indices, while Pearson correlation assessed associations with tumor size change. TCRdb limited this immuneACCESS table to in-frame rearrangements with V and J called. A share of clones is missing; checked studies link under half to unresolved V genes, and the rest is unexplained. V and J calls and clone size follow that table, whereas D and trimming were derived from the DNA. A total of 20,000 to 25,000 clones appear in this sample, 40% to 55% of them only once. The ten largest account for less than 50% of the sample.

The sample's time point label, in plain terms: after neoadjuvant nivolumab, at surgical resection. Patients were newly diagnosed with stage II-IVA oral cavity squamous cell carcinoma and had received no prior systemic or radiation treatment. The cohort was composed of patients with HPV-negative, locally advanced oral cavity squamous cell carcinoma. Samples came from a longitudinal correlative study of a single-arm phase II trial of neoadjuvant nivolumab in oral cavity squamous cell carcinoma. Subject-matched pre- and post-treatment PBMCs and tumors from three responders and three non-responders underwent genomic DNA-based TCRbeta sequencing. Genomic DNA was isolated from tumor tissue using the Maxwell RSC DNA from Tissue kit.

The specimen was tumor tissue, collected after nivolumab (anti-PD-1) treatment. The source is a person aged 35-79 years with oral cavity squamous cell carcinoma. The sequence joins TRBV7-8 to TRBJ2-3, with 7 middle bases fitting TRBD1. DNA sequence: TGTGCCAGCAGCCCAACAAGACAGGGTTTGGCAGATACGCAGTATTTT. Its translation is CASSPTRQGLADTQYF.